This entry lists 24 T cell receptor beta chains sequenced from one sample in a study of blood T cell repertoires in COVID-19. The repertoire was sequenced with immunoSEQ multiplex PCR; TCRdb's copy has only in-frame clones and lacks some. The table includes 280,000 or so clones, around nine tenths detected once. Sequencing was performed on PBMCs or T cells enriched from blood (not recorded which). The receptor source for this set is a middle-aged woman who had recovered from COVID-19.

The V gene is TRBV3-1 (or the pseudogene TRBV3-2), the J gene TRBJ1-4; 7 positions agree with TRBD1. V lost 0 bases and J lost 7; bases outside the gene matches: 5. Germline CDR1 reads LGHDT; CDR2 reads YNNKEL (reference sequence). This CDR3 comprises 15 residues. CDR3 in DNA: TGTGCCAGCAGCCAAGATATCAGGGGGACTGAAAAACTGTTTTTT. Protein: CASSQDIRGTEKLFF.

The genes are TRBV6-6 and TRBJ2-7; 9 bases align to TRBD1. The CDR3 runs 16 residues. Unmatched junction bases numbered 7, after V lost 2 bases and J lost 2 bases. Germline V gene lookup returns CDR1 MNHNY and CDR2 SVGAGI (reference sequence). The CDR3 spells CASSYHGQGPTYEQYF. The DNA for the CDR3 is TGTGCCAGCAGTTACCACGGACAGGGGCCCACCTACGAGCAGTACTTC.

A single count supports this clone. The chain joins TRBV6-6 to TRBJ2-7; D possibly corresponds to TRBD2 (5 bases). This CDR3 comprises 14 residues. Germline values: CDR1 MNHNY, CDR2 SVGAGI (reference sequence). Trimming stripped 5 bases from V and 0 bases from J, with 11 bases between. Here the CDR3 reads CASSRSGTSYEQYF. CDR3 in DNA: TGTGCCAGCAGTAGAAGCGGCACCTCCTACGAGCAGTACTTC.

This clone was picked up a small number of times. The chain recombines TRBV14 with TRBJ1-3, with D tentatively TRBD1 (6 bases). V dropped 3 bases and J dropped 0 bases, with 12 bases sitting between them. CDR1 and CDR2 (germline): SGHDN, FVKESK. The CDR3 is made up of 16 amino acids. The CDR3 coding sequence is TGTGCCAGCAGCCAGGGCCAGGGGATCTCTGGAAACACCATATATTTT. This sequence encodes CASSQGQGISGNTIYF.

This clone was seen only a few times. The rearrangement uses TRBV19 and TRBJ2-2, with a weak D call TRBD2 (6 bases). CDR3 length: 14 amino acids. Trimming stripped 6 bases from V and 4 bases from J, with 12 bases between. The germline V gene has CDR1 LNHDA and CDR2 SQIVND (reference sequence). The chain's CDR3 is CASSERAPTGELFF. CDR3 nucleotides: TGTGCCAGTAGCGAGCGGGCGCCCACCGGGGAGCTGTTTTTT.

The chain has TRBV7-2 and TRBJ1-2; D remains unclear. Germline assignment: CDR1 SGHTA and CDR2 FQGNSA. With 5 bases removed from V and 4 bases from J, the gap between germline ends came to 20 bases. The CDR3 sequence is 16 residues long. This chain's CDR3 is CASSLGGQENTYGYTF. CDR3 DNA sequence: TGTGCCAGCAGCCTCGGCGGGCAGGAGAATACCTATGGCTACACCTTC.

This chain links TRBV27 with TRBJ2-5, with D perhaps TRBD1 (7 bases). Trimming took 5 bases from V and 5 from J, leaving 24 bases between them. The CDR3 runs 17 residues. Germline V gene data show CDR1 as MNHEY and CDR2 as SMNVEV (reference sequence). The CDR3 DNA follows: TGTGCCAGCAGTCCCACCCGACAGGGAGGATTTGGGGAGACCCAGTACTTC. Protein product: CASSPTRQGGFGETQYF.

This clone was seen many times. V is TRBV27 and J is TRBJ2-7, with 8 bases fitting TRBD2. The ends lost 1 base at V and 3 bases at J; junction bases unmatched: 5. CDR3 length: 15 amino acids. CDR1 and CDR2 from the germline V gene are MNHEY and SMNVEV (reference sequence). CDR3 bases: TGTGCCAGCAGTTTATTAGCGGGGACTATCTACGAGCAGTACTTC. This encodes CASSLLAGTIYEQYF.

This clone was detected once. The V and J genes are TRBV6-2 or TRBV6-3 and TRBJ2-3; 8 nucleotides agree with TRBD2. Germline CDR1 MNHEY, CDR2 SVGEGT. The CDR3 is 15 residues long. V trimming: 4 bases; J trimming: 1 base; junction bases outside the gene matches: 4. The CDR3 DNA reads TGTGCCAGCAGTTTTCCGGGACTAGGCACAGATACGCAGTATTTT. This codes for CASSFPGLGTDTQYF.

This chain joins TRBV4-3 and TRBJ1-2; 9 bases line up with TRBD1. V lost 4 bases to trimming and J lost 3 bases; unmatched junction nucleotides: 6. Germline V gene data show CDR1 as LGHNA and CDR2 as YSLEER. The CDR3 is 15 amino acids. CDR3 region: CASSPYRGQDYGYTF. The CDR3 DNA sequence: TGCGCCAGCAGCCCGTACAGGGGGCAGGACTATGGCTACACCTTC.

The sample holds a few counts of this clone. The rearrangement joins TRBV7-2 to TRBJ2-7, with 9 bases that match TRBD2. Germline CDR1 SGHTA, CDR2 FQGNSA. V lost 2 bases, J lost 3 bases, and 5 bases stayed unmatched. The CDR3 is 15 amino acids. The CDR3 nucleotides read TGTGCCAGCAGCTTAATCGCGGGAGGGGACTACGAGCAGTACTTC. Protein sequence: CASSLIAGGDYEQYF.

This chain links TRBV6-5 with TRBJ1-2; tentative D call: TRBD1 (5 bases). The CDR3 runs 11 residues. Germline assignment: CDR1 MNHEY and CDR2 SVGAGI. The DNA of the CDR3 is TGTGTAGTTTCTGGGGGGTTTGGCTACACCTTC. This gives the protein CVVSGGFGYTF.

The chain employs TRBV6-5 and TRBJ1-2; weak D call: TRBD1 (5 bases). V was trimmed by 10 bases and J by 5 bases, leaving 17 bases between them. The CDR3 length is 13 residues. Germline V CDR1 and CDR2: MNHEY, SVGAGI. The CDR3 loop is CATTPGTPYGYTF. The CDR3 DNA reads as TGTGCCACCACTCCCGGGACTCCGTATGGCTACACCTTC.

This clone was observed a handful of times. The rearrangement joins TRBV3-1 (or the pseudogene TRBV3-2) to TRBJ2-7, with 9 bases that match TRBD2. The CDR3 consists of 15 residues. Germline-derived CDR1 and CDR2 are LGHDT and YNNKEL (reference sequence). The J segment lost 4 bases and the V segment lost 3 bases, leaving 7 bases of the junction unmatched. In DNA, the CDR3 is TGTGCCAGCAGCCAGAGCGGGAGGCCCGTTTACGAGCAGTACTTC. It encodes CASSQSGRPVYEQYF.

This clone was seen only once. The V and J genes are TRBV18 and TRBJ2-2; D call uncertain. The length of the CDR3 is 14 residues. The germline gives CDR1 KGHSH, CDR2 LQKENI. V was pared by 2 bases and J by 7 bases, with 11 bases between. CDR3 coding DNA: TGTGCCAGCTCACCAATGAAAGCCAACGGGGAGCTGTTTTTT. Protein product: CASSPMKANGELFF.

This clone was detected only a few times. This CDR3 reads CASVPHPGGSYEQYF. CDR3 sequence (DNA): TGTGCCAGCGTTCCCCACCCCGGGGGCTCCTACGAGCAGTACTTC. The chain couples TRBV7-2 to TRBJ2-7, with D perhaps matching TRBD2 (6 bases). V was pared by 8 bases and J by 0 bases, with 17 bases between. The CDR3 loop spans 15 amino acids. Germline-derived CDR1 and CDR2 are SGHTA and FQGNSA.

The rearrangement uses TRBV27 and TRBJ2-1; D gene ambiguous. Germline CDR1 reads MNHEY; CDR2 reads SMNVEV (reference sequence). The V and J ends lost 4 bases and 7 bases respectively, with 8 bases between them. CDR3 length equals 12 residues. The CDR3 loop is CASSWPGNEQFF. The CDR3 DNA sequence: TGTGCCAGCAGTTGGCCAGGTAATGAGCAGTTCTTC.

The chain joins TRBV5-4 to TRBJ1-1; D remains unclear. The V gene lost 4 bases and the J gene lost 2 bases, with 6 bases spanning the gap. The CDR3 spans 12 residues. Germline V gene sequence: CDR1 SGHNT, CDR2 YYREEE (reference sequence). The CDR3 is CASSRVNTEAFF. In DNA, the CDR3 is TGTGCCAGCAGCCGAGTAAACACTGAAGCTTTCTTT.

V and J are TRBV2 and TRBJ2-7, with TRBD2 matching 7 bases. Germline CDR1 reads SNHLY; CDR2 reads FYNNEI. V lost 4 bases, J lost 1 base, and 1 base stayed unmatched. This CDR3 spans 13 amino acids. CDR3 in amino acids: CASSVGRSYEQYF. CDR3 DNA sequence: TGTGCCAGCAGTGTCGGGAGGTCCTACGAGCAGTACTTC.

V is TRBV14 and J is TRBJ1-2, with a weak D call TRBD1 (5 bases). The CDR3 spans 13 residues. The V and J ends lost 1 base and 8 bases respectively, with 11 bases between them. Looked up from germline, CDR1 is SGHDN and CDR2 is FVKESK. The CDR3 DNA is TGTGCCAGCAGCCAAGTCAGGGTTGGCGGCTACACCTTC. This gives the protein CASSQVRVGGYTF.

This clone was counted a single time. The V gene is TRBV28, the J gene TRBJ1-2; tentative D call: TRBD1 (5 bases). The ends were cut back, 2 bases at V and 7 bases at J, with 17 bases in the middle. CDR1 and CDR2 (germline): MDHEN, SYDVKM. CDR3 length: 15 amino acids. The CDR3, as DNA: TGTGCCAGCAGTTTAAACCCAGGGTGGCTCGCTGGCTACACCTTC. Its translation is CASSLNPGWLAGYTF.

V usage is TRBV10-1 and J usage is TRBJ2-1, with D hard to call. The CDR3 has 13 residues. Trimming stripped 3 bases from V and 5 bases from J, with 8 bases between. The germline gives CDR1 WNHNN, CDR2 SYGVQD (reference sequence). As DNA, the CDR3 is TGCGCCAGCAGTGATTTACTCGACAATGAGCAGTTCTTC. Translated: CASSDLLDNEQFF.

This chain connects TRBV28 to TRBJ2-4; D might be TRBD2 (6 bases). This CDR3 region has 17 residues. The V gene lost 6 bases and the J gene lost 0 bases, with 18 bases spanning the gap. CDR1 MDHEN and CDR2 SYDVKM come from the germline V gene. Here the CDR3 DNA reads TGTGCCAGCAGGGGGCGGGGTAGCAATCTAGCCAAAAACATTCAGTACTTC. Translating gives CASRGRGSNLAKNIQYF.

The chain links TRBV5-4 to TRBJ2-1, with TRBD2 matching 7 bases. Germline V gene sequence: CDR1 SGHNT, CDR2 YYREEE (reference sequence). The V gene end was trimmed by 3 bases and the J gene end by 7 bases; junction bases not matched to a gene: 7. This CDR3 has 14 amino acids. CDR3 in amino acids: CASSYGGVRNEQFF. DNA for the CDR3: TGTGCCAGCAGCTATGGGGGGGTCAGGAATGAGCAGTTCTTC.